One sample yielded the 29 T cell receptor beta chains listed below, sequenced in a study of cytomegalovirus exposure and HLA in healthy donors. PCR used 60 Vbeta primers and 13 Jbeta primers. Using immunoSEQ multiplex PCR, the repertoire was profiled, and TCRdb retains in-frame clones only, with some absent. The data contain 150,000 or so clones, approximately 79% of them seen just once; the ten biggest clones take up about 4.3%. Sequenced: PBMCs. These TCRs come from a man between 18 and 35 years old in good health and CMV-seropositive.

The chain couples TRBV10-1 to TRBJ2-5, with D hard to call. CDR1 is WNHNN and CDR2 is SYGVQD in the germline V gene (reference sequence). There are 15 residues in the CDR3. V dropped 4 bases and J dropped 2 bases, with 14 bases sitting between them. The CDR3 bases are TGCGCCAGCAGTGTTTTGAGAGGTGGTCAAGAGACCCAGTACTTC. Its translation is CASSVLRGGQETQYF.

This sequence joins TRBV29-1 and TRBJ2-1, with a possible D match to TRBD2 (6 bases). This CDR3 is 13 amino acids long. The V gene lost 7 bases and the J gene lost 6 bases, with 16 bases spanning the gap. Germline V gene lookup returns CDR1 SQVTM and CDR2 ANQGSEA. CDR3 in amino acids: CSGEAVTRNEQFF. The CDR3 bases are TGCAGCGGGGAGGCCGTGACACGCAATGAGCAGTTCTTC.

This clone was detected only once. The genes are TRBV7-2 and TRBJ1-1; D unresolved. Trimming removed 5 bases from V and 4 bases from J, with 11 bases in between. The germline V gene encodes CDR1 SGHTA and CDR2 FQGNSA. This CDR3 has 13 amino acids. The CDR3 bases are TGTGCCAGCAGCGTGGGCCTCCTCACTGAAGCTTTCTTT. This gives the protein CASSVGLLTEAFF.

V usage is TRBV30 and J usage is TRBJ1-2; 8 bases map to TRBD1. Germline V gives CDR1 GTSNPN, CDR2 SVGIG (reference sequence). The J segment lost 4 bases and the V segment lost 3 bases, leaving 4 bases of the junction unmatched. This CDR3 has 13 residues. The CDR3 DNA reads TGTGCCTGGAGAGGGGACAGGTTCTATGGCTACACCTTC. Residues: CAWRGDRFYGYTF.

This chain connects TRBV19 to TRBJ1-2; 8 nucleotides line up with TRBD1. The length of the CDR3 is 13 residues. J was trimmed by 3 bases and V by 8 bases; bases with no gene match: 5. Germline CDR1 reads LNHDA; CDR2 reads SQIVND (reference sequence). CDR3 sequence (DNA): TGTGCCAGTCGAGGACAGGGAGACTATGGCTACACCTTC. Protein sequence: CASRGQGDYGYTF.

The rearrangement links TRBV19 to TRBJ1-5; D uncertain. Germline V gene lookup returns CDR1 LNHDA and CDR2 SQIVND (reference sequence). V was shortened by 5 bases and J by 3 bases, with 17 bases between the two germline ends. The CDR3 runs 16 residues. The CDR3 DNA is TGTGCCAGTAGTCCTCTCTGGGAGTCCTACAATCAGCCCCAGCATTTT. Amino acid sequence: CASSPLWESYNQPQHF.

The rearrangement uses TRBV28 and TRBJ1-6; 7 bases fit TRBD1. The CDR3 consists of 15 residues. Losses at the gene ends were 4 bases for V and 9 bases for J; bases not matched to a gene: 9. Germline-derived CDR1 and CDR2 are MDHEN and SYDVKM. The CDR3 region has the DNA TGTGCCAGCAGTTCATCGACAGGGTTAAGTTCACCCCTCCACTTT. This encodes CASSSSTGLSSPLHF.

V is TRBV28 and J is TRBJ2-1, with a tentative D call TRBD1 (6 bases). V gave up 8 bases and J gave up 9 bases, with 17 bases separating them. The germline gives CDR1 MDHEN, CDR2 SYDVKM. This CDR3 is 13 amino acids long. In nucleotides, the CDR3 is TGTGCCAGCCCGGGCCCAGGGGATGGTGAGCAGTTCTTC. This encodes CASPGPGDGEQFF.

The chain employs TRBV10-3 and TRBJ2-7, with unresolved D. This CDR3 is built from 11 residues. Trimming shortened V by 1 base and J by 5 bases, and 3 bases separated the two germline ends. Germline lookup yields CDR1 ENHRY and CDR2 SYGVKD. CDR3 nucleotide sequence: TGTGCCATCAGTGAGTTAAACGAGCAGTACTTC. It specifies CAISELNEQYF.

CDR3 protein: CASSLELAGVSYEQYF. The CDR3, as DNA: TGTGCCAGCAGCTTAGAACTAGCGGGGGTCTCCTACGAGCAGTACTTC. The gene calls are TRBV13 and TRBJ2-7, with TRBD2 matching 11 bases. Germline V lookup: CDR1 PRHDT, CDR2 FYEKMQ (reference sequence). The CDR3 spans 16 residues. V lost 1 base, J lost 0 bases, and 2 bases stayed unmatched. The whole variable domain, remainder taken from reference TRBV13 and TRBJ2-7, is AAGVIQSPRHLIKEKRETATLKCYPIPRHDTVYWYQQGPGQDPQFLISFYEKMQSDKGSIPDRFSAQQFSDYHSELNMSSLELGDSALYFCASSLELAGVSYEQYFGPGTRLTVT.

This chain joins TRBV2 and TRBJ1-1; D is uncertain. V was shortened by 5 bases and J by 3 bases, with 7 bases between the two germline ends. Germline V gene sequence: CDR1 SNHLY, CDR2 FYNNEI. CDR3 size: 12 residues. Here the CDR3 reads CASSPQYTEAFF. CDR3 sequence (DNA): TGTGCCAGCAGTCCACAGTACACTGAAGCTTTCTTT. The variable domain in full, completed from reference TRBV2 and TRBJ1-1, reads EPEVTQTPSHQVTQMGQEVILRCVPISNHLYFYWYRQILGQKVEFLVSFYNNEISEKSEIFDDQFSVERPDGSNFTLKIRSTKLEDSAMYFCASSPQYTEAFFGQGTRLTVV.

The chain joins TRBV7-8 to TRBJ2-2; D is unclear. From germline, CDR1 is SGHVS and CDR2 FQNEAQ. The CDR3 extends over 10 amino acids. Trimming took 6 bases from V and 7 from J, leaving 3 bases between them. CDR3 residues: CASSRGELFF. In nucleotides, the CDR3 is TGTGCCAGCAGTCGCGGGGAGCTGTTTTTT.

The chain has TRBV7-2 and TRBJ1-5, with D perhaps TRBD1 (5 bases). The CDR3 has 14 residues. Trimming left V 3 bases short and J 0 bases short, with 6 bases between. Germline CDR1 reads SGHTA; CDR2 reads FQGNSA. Here the CDR3 DNA reads TGTGCCAGCAGCTTGACAGCTAGCAATCAGCCCCAGCATTTT. This encodes CASSLTASNQPQHF.

This sequence joins TRBV9 and TRBJ2-1, with D possibly matching TRBD2 (5 bases). V dropped 0 bases and J dropped 10 bases, with 14 bases sitting between them. CDR3 length: 14 residues. Germline V gene sequence: CDR1 SGDLS, CDR2 YYNGEE. This CDR3 is CASSVGASKDEQFF. DNA for the CDR3: TGTGCCAGCAGCGTAGGGGCTAGCAAAGACGAGCAGTTCTTC.

The V gene is TRBV4-2, the J gene TRBJ1-2; D remains ambiguous. Trimming cost V 1 base and J 2 bases, with 8 bases left between them. The CDR3 runs to 14 residues. The V gene's germline CDR1 is LGHNA and CDR2 YNFKEQ. The CDR3 sequence: CASSQGEQNYGYTF. CDR3 nucleotide sequence: TGTGCCAGCAGCCAAGGAGAACAGAACTATGGCTACACCTTC.

The V call is TRBV5-6, the J call TRBJ1-5; 8 bases line up with TRBD1. The germline CDR1 and CDR2 sequences are SGHDT and YYEEEE. The CDR3 is made up of 15 amino acids. V was pared by 5 bases and J by 0 bases, with 4 bases of the junction left unmatched. CDR3 DNA: TGTGCCAGCAGTCGCGGACAGGGTAGCAATCAGCCCCAGCATTTT. Its protein is CASSRGQGSNQPQHF.

The rearrangement uses TRBV7-2 and TRBJ2-3, with D possibly matching TRBD1 (5 bases). V shed 0 bases and J shed 7 bases, with 17 bases lying between them. Germline V gene data show CDR1 as SGHTA and CDR2 as FQGNSA. The CDR3 contains 16 residues. The CDR3 sequence: CASSLALGSRVHTQYF. The CDR3 nucleotides are TGTGCCAGCAGCTTAGCGCTGGGCAGCAGGGTTCATACGCAGTATTTT. The whole variable domain, remainder taken from reference TRBV7-2 and TRBJ2-3, is GAGVSQSPSNKVTEKGKDVELRCDPISGHTALYWYRQSLGQGLEFLIYFQGNSAPDKSGLPSDRFSAERTGGSVSTLTIQRTQQEDSAVYLCASSLALGSRVHTQYFGPGTRLTVL.

The V gene is TRBV7-8, the J gene TRBJ2-7; 9 bases map to TRBD2. The CDR3 extends over 16 amino acids. Per germline, CDR1 SGHVS and CDR2 FQNEAQ. V was pared by 8 bases and J by 7 bases, with 18 bases of the junction left unmatched. This CDR3 reads CASQWLVSGSRGEQYF. CDR3 DNA sequence: TGTGCCAGCCAATGGCTTGTTAGCGGGAGTCGGGGTGAGCAGTACTTC.

The J gene is TRBJ2-7, the V gene TRBV5-4, with D possibly being TRBD1 (6 bases). The CDR3 is 16 residues long. Per germline, CDR1 SGHNT and CDR2 YYREEE (reference sequence). V was cut by 0 bases and J by 4 bases, with 17 bases left in between. The CDR3 loop is CASSLGGTGTQYEQYF. The CDR3 DNA reads TGTGCCAGCAGCTTGGGAGGAACAGGGACCCAATACGAGCAGTACTTC.

This clone is a singleton in its sample. Germline is not matched at one junction end, which may reflect a read error. The chain carries TRBV28 and TRBJ2-7; TRBD1 matches 9 bases. The CDR3 runs to 11 residues. The V gene's germline CDR1 is MDHEN and CDR2 SYDVKM. In DNA, the CDR3 is TGTGCCAGCAGTTATACAGGGGGCTGGGACTTC. The encoded protein is CASSYTGGWDF.

CDR3 sequence: CASGEGQANQPQHF. The CDR3 DNA is TGTGCCAGCGGGGAGGGGCAGGCCAATCAGCCCCAGCATTTT. The gene calls are TRBV7-8 and TRBJ1-5; TRBD1 might be the D (5 bases). This CDR3 comprises 14 residues. V shed 8 bases and J shed 3 bases, with 14 bases lying between them. Germline values: CDR1 SGHVS, CDR2 FQNEAQ.

The chain uses TRBV19 and TRBJ1-5; no clear D gene. The CDR3 runs to 15 residues. V lost 1 base and J 5 bases, leaving 12 bases between the germline ends. Per germline, CDR1 LNHDA and CDR2 SQIVND (reference sequence). CDR3 region: CASSIVPEGYQPQHF. For the CDR3, the DNA is TGTGCCAGTAGTATAGTCCCGGAGGGCTATCAGCCCCAGCATTTT.

This chain links TRBV7-2 with TRBJ2-1, with D hard to call. The CDR3 length is 13 residues. Germline lookup yields CDR1 SGHTA and CDR2 FQGNSA. Between the trimmed V and J ends, which lost 5 bases and 10 bases, there was a span of 15 bases. CDR3 nucleotides: TGTGCCAGCAGCCTAGACTTGCCCGGGGAGCAGTTCTTC. Translating gives CASSLDLPGEQFF.

DNA of the CDR3: TGTGCCAGCAGCTTAGAGGGGGCGCGGGAGACCCAGTACTTC. It specifies CASSLEGARETQYF. V gene TRBV7-9 combines with J gene TRBJ2-5; 7 bases agree with TRBD1. The trim removed 1 base at V and 5 bases at J, leaving 4 bases unmatched. Germline CDR1 and CDR2: SEHNR and FQNEAQ (reference sequence). The CDR3 spans 14 residues. The whole variable domain, remainder taken from reference TRBV7-9 and TRBJ2-5, is DTGVSQNPRHKITKRGQNVTFRCDPISEHNRLYWYRQTLGQGPEFLTYFQNEAQLEKSRLLSDRFSAERPKGSFSTLEIQRTEQGDSAMYLCASSLEGARETQYFGPGTRLLVL.

The chain couples TRBV11-3 to TRBJ2-3; D perhaps matches TRBD1 (5 bases). The V end lost 2 bases, the J end lost 0 bases, and 9 bases lay between the germline ends. The CDR3 is made up of 15 amino acids. Germline CDR1 and CDR2: SGHNT and YENEEA. Written as DNA, the CDR3 is TGTGCCAGCAGCTTACAGGGCGCGAGCACAGATACGCAGTATTTT. Its translation is CASSLQGASTDTQYF.

The chain couples TRBV10-3 to TRBJ2-7, with a possible D match to TRBD1 (6 bases). The germline V gene has CDR1 ENHRY and CDR2 SYGVKD. This CDR3 is built from 14 residues. V was pared by 6 bases and J by 0 bases, with 12 bases between. The CDR3 loop is CAIRPDRSSYEQYF. The CDR3 DNA reads as TGTGCCATCAGACCCGACAGGAGCTCCTACGAGCAGTACTTC.

The table lists this clone with a few counts. CDR3 in DNA: TGTGCCAGCAGTGAAGCGCGGGGGTTTACCTCTGGGGCCAACGTCCTGACTTTC. Protein: CASSEARGFTSGANVLTF. V is TRBV2 and J is TRBJ2-6; TRBD2 matches 7 bases. V lost 0 bases and J lost 0; bases outside the gene matches: 5. Germline-derived CDR1 and CDR2 are SNHLY and FYNNEI. This CDR3 has 18 residues. The full variable domain, rest sourced from reference TRBV2 and TRBJ2-6, is EPEVTQTPSHQVTQMGQEVILRCVPISNHLYFYWYRQILGQKVEFLVSFYNNEISEKSEIFDDQFSVERPDGSNFTLKIRSTKLEDSAMYFCASSEARGFTSGANVLTFGAGSRLTVL.

The chain recombines TRBV7-2 with TRBJ1-2, with 7 positions matching TRBD1. With 1 base clipped from V and 5 bases from J, the junction kept 4 bases outside the gene matches. There are 14 residues in the CDR3. Germline CDR1 reads SGHTA; CDR2 reads FQGNSA. Here the CDR3 reads CASSLGGQPYGYTF. In DNA, the CDR3 is TGTGCCAGCAGCTTAGGGGGACAGCCTTATGGCTACACCTTC.

The chain uses TRBV7-9 and TRBJ2-2; 7 bases line up with TRBD1. The CDR3 consists of 18 residues. J lost 6 bases, V lost 4 bases, and 17 bases had no gene match. Looked up from germline, CDR1 is SEHNR and CDR2 is FQNEAQ (reference sequence). The DNA for the CDR3 is TGTGCCAGCAGCTCGCGACCGACAGGGATGATCAACGCCGGGGAGCTGTTTTTT. It yields the protein CASSSRPTGMINAGELFF.